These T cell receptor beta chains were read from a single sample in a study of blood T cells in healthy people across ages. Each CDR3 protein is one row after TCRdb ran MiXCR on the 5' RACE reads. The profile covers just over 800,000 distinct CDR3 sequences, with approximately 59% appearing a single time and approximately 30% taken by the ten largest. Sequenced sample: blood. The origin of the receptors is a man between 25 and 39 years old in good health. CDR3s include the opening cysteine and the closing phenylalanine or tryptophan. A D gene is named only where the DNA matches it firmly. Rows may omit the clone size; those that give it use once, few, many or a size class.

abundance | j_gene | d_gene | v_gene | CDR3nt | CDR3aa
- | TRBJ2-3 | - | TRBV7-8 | TGTGCCAGCAGTGAAACCGGGAGCGGCACGTATTTT | CASSETGSGTYF
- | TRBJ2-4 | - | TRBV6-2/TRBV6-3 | TGTGCCAGCGGAGAGGTGGACATTCAGTACTTC | CASGEVDIQYF
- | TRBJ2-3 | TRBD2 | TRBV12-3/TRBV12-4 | TGTGCCAGCAGTTTAGCAGGTGCTAGCGGGGGGGCTCACACAGATACGCAGTATTTT | CASSLAGASGGAHTDTQYF
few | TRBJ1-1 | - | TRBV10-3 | TGTGCCATCAGTGAGCAGGCGAACACTGAAGCTTTCTTT | CAISEQANTEAFF
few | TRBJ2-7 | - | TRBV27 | TGTGCCAGCATGTCTACTATAACCTACGAGCAGTACTTC | CASMSTITYEQYF
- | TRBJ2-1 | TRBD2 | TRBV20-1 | TGCAGTGCTAGAGATACGGGACTAGCGGGGAATTCCTACAATGAGCAGTTCTTC | CSARDTGLAGNSYNEQFF
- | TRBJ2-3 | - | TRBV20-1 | TGTAGTGCTAGAGTGGGCGCAGATACGCAGTATTTT | CSARVGADTQYF
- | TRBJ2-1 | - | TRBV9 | TGTGCCAGCAGCGACAACAGGGTGGCTCCTTACAATGAGCAGTTCTTC | CASSDNRVAPYNEQFF
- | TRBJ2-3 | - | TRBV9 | TGTGCCAGCAGCGTGAGGGGCGGGCGCACAGATACGCAGTATTTT | CASSVRGGRTDTQYF
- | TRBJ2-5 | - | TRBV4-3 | TGCGCCAGCAGCCAAGGGGCAGGGTACCAAGAGACCCAGTACTTC | CASSQGAGYQETQYF
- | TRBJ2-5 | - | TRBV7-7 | TGTGCCAGCAGCCCTACGCGGCTTCGCGGTGAGACCCAGTACTTC | CASSPTRLRGETQYF
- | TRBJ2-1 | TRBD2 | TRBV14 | TGTGCCAGCAGCCAAGCCCTGCTAGCGGGGTTTACCAATGAGCAGTTCTTC | CASSQALLAGFTNEQFF
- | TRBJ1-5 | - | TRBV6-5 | TGTGCCAGCAGTCCTGGTCAGGCTGGGCGGCCCCAGCATTTT | CASSPGQAGRPQHF
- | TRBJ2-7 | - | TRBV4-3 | TGCGCCAGCGCGATTAGGGGTGGGTACGAGCAGTACTTC | CASAIRGGYEQYF
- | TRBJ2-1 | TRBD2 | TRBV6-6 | TGTGCCAGCAGTTACGTCGGGACTAGTAATTATGAGCAGTTCTTC | CASSYVGTSNYEQFF
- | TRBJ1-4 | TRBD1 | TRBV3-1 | TGTGCCAGCAGCCCCGGGACAGATGGGGAAAAACTGTTTTTT | CASSPGTDGEKLFF
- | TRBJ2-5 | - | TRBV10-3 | TGTGCCATCAGTAACAGGGAAGAGACCCAGTACTTC | CAISNREETQYF
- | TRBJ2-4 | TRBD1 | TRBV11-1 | TGTGCCAGCAGCTCACGACAACAAGGCAGGGGGCGAGACTGGTTAGCCAAAAACATTCAGTACTTC | CASSSRQQGRGRDWLAKNIQYF
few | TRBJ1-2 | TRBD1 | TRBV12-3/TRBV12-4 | TGTGCCAGCAGAGAGACAGGGGATTTAGGCTACACCTTC | CASRETGDLGYTF
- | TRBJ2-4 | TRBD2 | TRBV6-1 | TGTGCCAGCAGCCCCGGTGGGAGCGGGGGGCTAGCCAAAAACATTCAGTACTTC | CASSPGGSGGLAKNIQYF
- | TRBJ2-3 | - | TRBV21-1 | TGTGCCAGCAGCACTCCTCACGGGGGGCGCTCGACAGATACGCAGTATTTT | CASSTPHGGRSTDTQYF
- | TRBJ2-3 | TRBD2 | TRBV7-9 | TGTGCCAGCAGCTTGTCTAGCGGGGATCGAATCACAAATACGCAGTATTTT | CASSLSSGDRITNTQYF
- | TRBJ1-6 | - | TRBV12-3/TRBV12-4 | TGTGCCAGCAGGCGGACGGCTTATAATTCACCCCTCCACTTT | CASRRTAYNSPLHF
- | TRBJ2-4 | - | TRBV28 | TGTGCCAGCAGTTTGGTTGCAGGGGCGAAAAACATTCAGTACTTC | CASSLVAGAKNIQYF
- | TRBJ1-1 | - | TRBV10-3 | TGTGCCATCAAGCGGCACAGCCGGAACACTGAAGCTTTCTTT | CAIKRHSRNTEAFF
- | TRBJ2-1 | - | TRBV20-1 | TGCAGTGCTAGAGATCTGGACTCTCACTACAATGAGCAGTTCTTC | CSARDLDSHYNEQFF
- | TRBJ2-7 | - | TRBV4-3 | TGCGCCAGCAGCCAATTTGGCGGGAACTACGAGCGGTACTTC | CASSQFGGNYERYF
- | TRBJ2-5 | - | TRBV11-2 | TGTGCCAGCAGCTCCCGACTGGGGCTAGGGGAGACCCAGTACTTC | CASSSRLGLGETQYF
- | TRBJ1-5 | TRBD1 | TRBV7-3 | TGTGCCAGCAGCTTAATCAACTTCGACAGGGATGTGAATCAGCCCCAGCATTTT | CASSLINFDRDVNQPQHF
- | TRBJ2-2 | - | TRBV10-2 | TGCGCCCAGTGGGGGGACAACACCGGGGAGCTGTTTTTT | CAQWGDNTGELFF
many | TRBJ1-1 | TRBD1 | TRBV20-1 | TGCAGTGCTCGTCCCGGGACAGGGGGGGGGGACACTGAAGCTTTCTTT | CSARPGTGGGDTEAFF
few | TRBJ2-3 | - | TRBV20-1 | TGCAGTGCTGCTCGACTCGTGGGGAGGGATACGCAGTATTTT | CSAARLVGRDTQYF
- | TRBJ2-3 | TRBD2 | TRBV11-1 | TGTGCCAGCAGCTTACTCCGGGCTAGCGGGGGTCACACAGATACGCAGTATTTT | CASSLLRASGGHTDTQYF
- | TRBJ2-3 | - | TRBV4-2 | TGTGCCAGCAGCCAGGGCGGGTTGGAGCATACGCAGTATTTT | CASSQGGLEHTQYF
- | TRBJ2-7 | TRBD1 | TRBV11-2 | TGTGCCAGCAGCTCTCATCCGAAGGGGGCTTATGAGCAGTACTTC | CASSSHPKGAYEQYF
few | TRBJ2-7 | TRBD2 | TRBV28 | TGTGCCAGCAGCAAAGGGGAGGGCTACGAGCAGTACTTC | CASSKGEGYEQYF
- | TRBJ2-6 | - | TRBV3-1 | TGTGCCAGCAGCCAAGTGTTGGGTTCTGGGGCCAACGTCCTGACTTTC | CASSQVLGSGANVLTF
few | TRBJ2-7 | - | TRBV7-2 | TGTGCCTGGAGTGCGAGTTACGAGCAGTACTTC | CAWSASYEQYF
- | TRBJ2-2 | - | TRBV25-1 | TGTGCCAGCAACCTAGGAGGGGGCACCGGGGAGCTGTTTTTT | CASNLGGGTGELFF
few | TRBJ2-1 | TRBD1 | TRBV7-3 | TGTGCCAGCAGCCCGCAGGGACAGGCAGATCGGAATGAGCAGTTCTTC | CASSPQGQADRNEQFF
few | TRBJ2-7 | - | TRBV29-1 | TGCAGCGTTGGAACAGGTGGTGTCGAGCAGTACTTC | CSVGTGGVEQYF